This TCR beta chain came from a study of T cell responses to AZD1222 COVID-19 vaccine. General study results and limits: Reportedly, nearly half of unique spike TCRs recognized epitopes outside B.1.351/B.1.1.7 mutations. Elevations in Spike-specific TCR breadth and depth followed administration of two AZD1222 doses. Repertoires were obtained solely post-peak T cell response.

Germline CDR1 is SEHNR and CDR2 is FQNEAQ (reference sequence). The CDR3 has 15 residues. Deletions cut 5 bases from V and 3 bases from J, with 14 bases between. Produced via immunoSEQ multiplex PCR; TCRdb's table is partial and in-frame only. The table records about 42,000 clones, more than 70% of them present only once. To note about this clone: The antigen is undetermined.

The chain is built from TRBV7-9 and TRBJ1-3; D is perhaps TRBD1 (5 bases). The sequences come from peripheral blood, collected 28 days after the second AZD1222 dose. This sequence originates from an adult who received the AZD1222 COVID-19 vaccine. CDR3 DNA: TGTGCCAGCAGCCCAGGGAGGCTCCTTGGAAACACCATATATTTT. Amino acid sequence: CASSPGRLLGNTIYF.